Listed below are T cell receptor beta chains from one sample, sequenced in a study of T-cell reconstitution after alpha-beta-depleted transplantation in children. TCRdb itself ran the PCR reads through MiXCR, one entry per CDR3 protein. This table has hundreds of thousands of distinct CDR3 sequences, 10% to 15% appearing once. The source was PBMCs, mostly from graft donor cells, collected 360 days after TCRalphabeta/CD19-depleted stem cell transplant. These TCRs come from a male patient aged 10-17 years who had a stem cell transplant for acute myeloid leukemia, so the T cells may come from the graft donor. The CDR3 runs from the conserved cysteine through the conserved F or W. A D gene is named only where the DNA matches it firmly. Some rows mark clone size as missing; the rest say once, few, many or name a class of expanded clone.

j_call v_call d_call clone_size cdr3_nt cdr3_aa
TRBJ2-7 TRBV18 TRBD1 NA TGTGCCAGCAAACCGACAGGGGCGACCTACGAGCAGTACTTC CASKPTGATYEQYF
TRBJ2-3 TRBV5-1 TRBD1 few TGCGCCAGCAGCTCGACAGGGTATACGCAGTATTTT CASSSTGYTQYF
TRBJ2-3 TRBV12-3/TRBV12-4 NA NA TGTGCCAGCAACCCGGGGGAGAGGGTAGATACGCAGTATTTT CASNPGERVDTQYF
TRBJ1-2 TRBV28 NA NA TGTGCCAGCAGCCCGGGTCTTGCTAACTATGGCTACACCTTC CASSPGLANYGYTF
TRBJ2-2 TRBV2 NA many TGTGCCTCCCATGTGTACCCCGACACCGGGGAGCTGTTTTTT CASHVYPDTGELFF
TRBJ2-7 TRBV28 NA NA TGTGCCAGCAGTTTCGGGACAATAACCTACGAGCAGTACTTC CASSFGTITYEQYF
TRBJ1-2 TRBV29-1 NA few TGCAGCGTTGAAGTTTCGCTCCGCTACACCTTC CSVEVSLRYTF
TRBJ2-7 TRBV28 NA NA TGTGCCAGCACGTTCGGGAGCTCCTACGAGCAGTACTTC CASTFGSSYEQYF
TRBJ2-5 TRBV4-2 TRBD2 NA TGTGCCAGCAGCCACACTTTCGGGACTAGCGGCCAAGAGACCCAGTACTTC CASSHTFGTSGQETQYF
TRBJ2-7 TRBV28 NA few TGTGCCAGCAGTTTGCCAATTGAAGCCACCTACGAGCAGTACTTC CASSLPIEATYEQYF
TRBJ2-1 TRBV7-7 NA few TGTGCTAGCAGCTTAAGGGCCTGGGACCCTAACAATGAGCAGTTCTTC CASSLRAWDPNNEQFF
TRBJ2-7 TRBV29-1 NA many TGCAGCGGAGGGGACAACGAGCAGTACTTC CSGGDNEQYF
TRBJ2-1 TRBV28 TRBD2 few TGTGCCAGCAGTCGCAGCGGGAGGGCACCCTCCTCCTACAATGAGCAGTTCTTC CASSRSGRAPSSYNEQFF
TRBJ1-2 TRBV28 NA many TGTGCCAGCAGTTTAAATTCGGGTTTCGACTATGGCTACACCTTC CASSLNSGFDYGYTF
TRBJ2-1 TRBV7-3 NA NA TGTGCCAGCAGCTTTGACAGAGCCGGTCTCAATGAGCAGTTCTTC CASSFDRAGLNEQFF
TRBJ2-7 TRBV9 TRBD1 few TGTGCCAGCAGCGTACCCGCACAGGGGGGTGAGCAGTACTTC CASSVPAQGGEQYF
TRBJ2-6 TRBV12-3/TRBV12-4 NA NA TGTGCCAGCAGTCCGCAAGGGTCCGTAACAGGCGTCCTGACTTTC CASSPQGSVTGVLTF
TRBJ2-1 TRBV7-2 NA NA TGTGCCAGCAGCTTAAAGGACTTTCAGTTCTTC CASSLKDFQFF
TRBJ2-7 TRBV7-8 NA few TGTGCCAGCAGCTTAGCGAGAATAGGGAGTGAGCAGTACTTC CASSLARIGSEQYF
TRBJ2-2 TRBV13 NA NA TGTGCCAGCAGCTTAGGCGACCACCAGACGGGGGAGCTGTTTTTT CASSLGDHQTGELFF
TRBJ2-1 TRBV7-2 TRBD2 few TGTGCCAGCAGCTTAGCTGTTGGGCTAGCGGAATCCTACAATGAGCAGTTCTTC CASSLAVGLAESYNEQFF
TRBJ1-1 TRBV5-1 NA many TGCGCCAGCACCCCGAGGGAGGCAGGCAAAGCTTTCTTT CASTPREAGKAFF
TRBJ2-5 TRBV6-5 TRBD2 NA TGTGCCAGCAGTTACGCAGCGGGAGGCCACCAAGAGACCCAGTACTTC CASSYAAGGHQETQYF
TRBJ1-6 TRBV20-1 NA NA TGCAGTGCTAGGCGGCCAACCCGGGGGGATTCACCCCTCCACTTT CSARRPTRGDSPLHF
TRBJ2-7 TRBV21-1 NA few TGTGCCAGCAGCAAAGCGCTCGGACAGGGAACCTACGAGCAGTACTTC CASSKALGQGTYEQYF
TRBJ2-3 TRBV5-1 TRBD2 many TGCGCCAGCAGCGACCGACTAGCGGGTCTGACTAGCACAGATACGCAGTATTTT CASSDRLAGLTSTDTQYF
TRBJ2-7 TRBV7-3 NA few TGTGCCAGCAGCTTAATTAAGATAGGGGGACTAACCTACGAGCAGTACTTC CASSLIKIGGLTYEQYF
TRBJ2-7 TRBV9 NA few TGTGCCAGCAGCGTAGCTATTGCCGGCGAGCAGTACTTC CASSVAIAGEQYF
TRBJ2-2 TRBV7-6 NA few TGTGCCAGCAGCTTTATGGACTCAACCTCGAACACCGGGGAGCTGTTTTTT CASSFMDSTSNTGELFF
TRBJ2-6 TRBV27 NA NA TGTGCCAGCAGTTTATGGGGGGGGGCTAGCTCTGGGGCCAACGTCCTGACTTTC CASSLWGGASSGANVLTF
TRBJ2-7 TRBV7-3 TRBD2 NA TGTGCCAGCAGCTTGACTAGCGGGATTGAGCAGTACTTC CASSLTSGIEQYF
TRBJ1-4 TRBV28 TRBD1 NA TGTGCCAGCACCTCTAGTCGGGACAGGGTCGTGGAAAAACTGTTTTTT CASTSSRDRVVEKLFF
TRBJ1-1 TRBV28 NA few TGTGCCAGCAGTCCCCGTCCAGCGGGTATGAACACTGAAGCTTTCTTT CASSPRPAGMNTEAFF
TRBJ2-5 TRBV12-5 NA many TGTGCTAGTGGTTTGGTACGACGGGAGACCCAGTACTTC CASGLVRRETQYF
TRBJ2-7 TRBV28 NA many TGTGCCAGCAGTTTATGGGGTCCGGGGAGGTACTACGAGCAGTACTTC CASSLWGPGRYYEQYF
TRBJ2-1 TRBV11-2 NA NA TGTGCCAGCAGCCCACCGGACAGCCCCATTGGGTACAATGAGCAGTTCTTC CASSPPDSPIGYNEQFF
TRBJ1-1 TRBV5-1 TRBD1 NA TGCGCCAGCAGCTTAACGGGACAGGGGGCCTACACTGAAGCTTTCTTT CASSLTGQGAYTEAFF
TRBJ2-7 TRBV29-1 TRBD2 NA TGCAGCGCCCAGGGACTAACCACCTACGAGCAGTACTTC CSAQGLTTYEQYF
TRBJ2-7 TRBV7-9 NA NA TGTGCCAGCAGCACAAGTACTTGGGACGAGCAGTACTTC CASSTSTWDEQYF
TRBJ1-2 TRBV29-1 NA NA TGCAGCCCCGAGTTGGGGGCAGAGGGCTACACCTTC CSPELGAEGYTF
TRBJ2-7 TRBV29-1 TRBD2 few TGCAGCGCCGGACTAGCGGGAGGGCCCCACGAGCAGTACTTC CSAGLAGGPHEQYF
TRBJ1-1 TRBV29-1 NA NA TGCAGCGCCGATTCGACAGGTTGGGTGAACACTGAAGCTTTCTTT CSADSTGWVNTEAFF
TRBJ2-1 TRBV7-7 TRBD1 NA TGTGCTAGCAGGCAGGGACAGGGTAAGGGGAATAAGCAGTTCTTC CASRQGQGKGNKQFF
TRBJ1-1 TRBV12-3/TRBV12-4 TRBD1 many TGTGCCAGCAGGGGACAGCCCCCCACTGAAGCTTTCTTT CASRGQPPTEAFF
TRBJ1-1 TRBV10-3 NA NA TGTGCCATCAGTGCGACTTCTGGCGTGAACACTGAAGCTTTCTTT CAISATSGVNTEAFF
TRBJ2-3 TRBV5-1 NA few TGCGCCAGCAGGGACAGCTATACGCAGTATTTT CASRDSYTQYF
TRBJ2-7 TRBV6-2/TRBV6-3 TRBD2 few TGTGCCAGCACGAAGCGGGAGGTAACGTACGAGCAGTACTTC CASTKREVTYEQYF